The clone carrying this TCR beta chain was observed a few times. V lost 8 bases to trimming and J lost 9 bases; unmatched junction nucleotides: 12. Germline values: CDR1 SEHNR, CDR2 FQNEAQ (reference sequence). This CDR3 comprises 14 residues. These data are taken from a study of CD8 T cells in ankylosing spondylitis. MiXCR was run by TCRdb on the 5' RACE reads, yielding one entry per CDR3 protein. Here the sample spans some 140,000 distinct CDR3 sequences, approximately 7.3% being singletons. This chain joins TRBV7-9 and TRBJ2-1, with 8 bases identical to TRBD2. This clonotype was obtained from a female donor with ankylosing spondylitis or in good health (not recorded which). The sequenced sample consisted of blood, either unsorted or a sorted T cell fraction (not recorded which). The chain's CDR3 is CASSGGAGGGEQFF. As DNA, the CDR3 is TGTGCCAGCTCCGGCGGTGCGGGGGGTGGTGAGCAGTTCTTC.